Only a few counts were recorded for the clone carrying this T cell receptor beta chain. Its specificity is not known. This specimen belongs to a study of naive and memory T cell subsets. The study's findings and limits: A few larger clonotypes appeared in naive repertoires, especially CD8, possibly memory cells re-expressing CD45RA. A clonotype means one alpha or beta sequence, not an alpha/beta pair. From naive to CM, EM and EMRA, diversity decreased and Gini increased. TCR counts from RNA may reflect activation-linked expression changes.

The CDR3 has 17 amino acids. Per germline, CDR1 MNHEY and CDR2 SVGEGT. V dropped 8 bases and J dropped 10 bases, with 30 bases sitting between them. The beta constant-region primer was an equimolar mix of two oligonucleotides covering TRBC1 and TRBC2. Four rounds of PCR amplified the ligated cDNA using nested alpha and beta constant-region primers plus SP2. Ligation attached a single-stranded oligonucleotide with a 12-nucleotide UMI and the SP2 primer to the cDNA 3' end. Via MiXCR, TCRdb re-called the UMI-ligation and nested PCR reads, giving one row per CDR3 protein. Among around 93,000 distinct CDR3 sequences, approximately 11% were seen once, and the ten largest hold just over 0.13%.

The origin of this receptor is a human donor in good health. Sequenced material: naive CD4+ T cells from blood. The rearrangement joins TRBV6-2 or TRBV6-3 to TRBJ2-1, with D possibly being TRBD1 (6 bases). This CDR3 reads CASGPNVGGPRGSEQFF. The DNA of the CDR3 is TGTGCCAGCGGCCCGAACGTGGGCGGGCCCAGGGGTAGCGAGCAGTTCTTC.